The 32 T cell receptor beta chains presented below share a single source sample, sequenced in a study of blood T cells in healthy people across ages. Sample-barcoded 5' priming and a J-beta primer mix drove a second PCR of about 6 to 12 cycles. TCRdb used MiXCR to reprocess the 5' RACE reads, holding one entry per CDR3 protein. The table has fewer than 800,000 distinct CDR3 sequences, roughly 21% seen once. Sequencing used blood. Receptors originate from a man between 65 and 85 years old in good health.

This clonotype was counted only a few times. The chain has TRBV19 and TRBJ1-4; no clear D gene. V was cut by 6 bases and J by 1 base, with 9 bases left in between. Germline CDR1 LNHDA, CDR2 SQIVND (reference sequence). The CDR3 sequence is 14 residues long. CDR3 sequence (DNA): TGTGCCAGTAGCCGGGTCGGAACTAATGAAAAACTGTTTTTT. Its protein product is CASSRVGTNEKLFF. Based on the CDR3 plus reference TRBV19 and TRBJ1-4, the full variable domain is DGGITQSPKYLFRKEGQNVTLSCEQNLNHDAMYWYRQDPGQGLRLIYYSQIVNDFQKGDIAEGYSVSREKKESFPLTVTSAQKNPTAFYLCASSRVGTNEKLFFGSGTQLSVL.

Many counts were recorded for this clonotype. The chain has TRBV20-1 and TRBJ2-5; 7 positions agree with TRBD2. The DNA end is a closer match to TRBJ2-7, so the J assignment may be wrong. Germline V gives CDR1 DFQATT, CDR2 SNEGSKA (reference sequence). This CDR3 has 13 residues. The CDR3 coding sequence is TGCAGTGCTAATAGCGGGTCCCCCTACGAGCAGTACTTC. It yields the protein CSANSGSPYEQYF.

This clonotype occurred a few times. The chain is built from TRBV28 and TRBJ2-5; 9 bases align to TRBD2. With V trimmed by 2 bases and J by 1 base, 5 bases remained unmatched. This CDR3 spans 16 amino acids. Per the germline V gene, CDR1 is MDHEN and CDR2 is SYDVKM. The CDR3 sequence is CASSLAAGGFQETQYF. CDR3 DNA: TGTGCCAGCAGTTTAGCAGCGGGAGGCTTCCAAGAGACCCAGTACTTC.

The table lists this clonotype with many counts. This sequence joins TRBV29-1 and TRBJ2-3, with 10 bases identical to TRBD2. Germline values: CDR1 SQVTM, CDR2 ANQGSEA. V shed 6 bases and J 5 bases; nucleotides not matched to a gene: 8. CDR3 length: 14 amino acids. CDR3 DNA: TGCAGCGTGAGGCTAGCGGGAGACAAAGATACGCAGTATTTT. This sequence encodes CSVRLAGDKDTQYF.

The chain combines TRBV19 with TRBJ2-3; D possibly corresponds to TRBD1 (6 bases). Trimming removed 3 bases from V and 0 bases from J, with 13 bases in between. CDR1 and CDR2 (germline): LNHDA, SQIVND (reference sequence). The CDR3 covers 16 residues. CDR3 sequence reads: CASSIRDTRSTDTQYF. CDR3 coding DNA: TGTGCCAGTAGTATCCGGGACACAAGGAGCACAGATACGCAGTATTTT.

The rearrangement joins TRBV12-3 or TRBV12-4 to TRBJ2-3; TRBD2 agrees at 7 bases. After removal of 5 bases from V and 0 bases from J, the junction contained 11 bases not matched to a gene. The CDR3 is 17 amino acids. CDR3 in DNA: TGTGCCAGCAGTCCCGCCTTGGGTAGCGGGAGCACAGATACGCAGTATTTT. Residues: CASSPALGSGSTDTQYF.

This clonotype turned up a few times. CDR3 DNA sequence: TGCGCCAGCAGCCAAGAGGGGGAGGGCAATCAGCCCCAGCATTTT. This gives the protein CASSQEGEGNQPQHF. The chain has TRBV4-3 and TRBJ1-5; tentatively, D is TRBD1 (5 bases). In germline, CDR1 is LGHNA, CDR2 YSLEER. Trimming removed 0 bases from V and 2 bases from J, with 8 bases in between. The CDR3 is made up of 15 amino acids.

The rearrangement links TRBV12-3 or TRBV12-4 to TRBJ2-5; 8 bases agree with TRBD2. The J call may not be correct, given that the DNA end is closer to TRBJ2-1. The CDR3 runs to 13 residues. CDR3 DNA: TGTGCCAGCAGTTTCGCGGGAGGAAGTGAGCAGTTCTTC. This gives the protein CASSFAGGSEQFF.

The chain links TRBV9 to TRBJ2-3, with D perhaps matching TRBD1 (5 bases). Trimming pared 2 bases from V and 0 bases from J, leaving 7 bases between. The CDR3 runs 14 residues. The germline CDR1 and CDR2 sequences are SGDLS and YYNGEE. The CDR3 coding sequence is TGTGCCAGCAGCGTGGACACGAGCACAGATACGCAGTATTTT. It yields the protein CASSVDTSTDTQYF.

Notes on this clonotype: An end of the junction does not agree with germline; a read error may underlie this. V usage is TRBV20-1 and J usage is TRBJ1-1; weak D call: TRBD1 (5 bases). Germline V CDR1 and CDR2: DFQATT, SNEGSKA (reference sequence). This CDR3 comprises 9 residues. The CDR3 DNA sequence: TGCAGTGCTAGCGTCCTACAGGTGTTT. Its protein product is CSASVLQVF.

This clonotype has only a few counts. The chain links TRBV15 to TRBJ2-5, with D uncertain. The V end lost 5 bases, the J end lost 3 bases, and 10 bases lay between the germline ends. Germline V CDR1 and CDR2: LNHNV, YYDKDF (reference sequence). CDR3 length equals 13 residues. The CDR3 protein is CATSPRLKETQYF. In DNA, the CDR3 is TGTGCCACCAGCCCACGACTCAAAGAGACCCAGTACTTC.

This chain links TRBV29-1 with TRBJ1-5; tentative D call: TRBD1 (6 bases). The CDR3 has 14 amino acids. Germline V gives CDR1 SQVTM, CDR2 ANQGSEA. With 6 bases removed from V and 4 bases from J, the gap between germline ends came to 16 bases. This CDR3 reads CSVTKEGGNQPQHF. In DNA form, the CDR3 reads TGCAGCGTGACTAAGGAGGGGGGGAATCAGCCCCAGCATTTT. Supplemented by reference TRBV29-1 and TRBJ1-5, the full variable domain reads SAVISQKPSRDICQRGTSLTIQCQVDSQVTMMFWYRQQPGQSLTLIATANQGSEATYESGFVIDKFPISRPNLTFSTLTVSNMSPEDSSIYLCSVTKEGGNQPQHFGDGTRLSIL.

This clonotype turned up a few times. The chain combines TRBV6-5 with TRBJ2-1; tentative D call: TRBD2 (6 bases). CDR3 length equals 15 residues. Germline lookup yields CDR1 MNHEY and CDR2 SVGAGI. V dropped 5 bases and J dropped 7 bases, with 18 bases sitting between them. The CDR3 DNA reads TGTGCCAGCAGTCCCGGCTCGGGAGTAGCGAATGAGCAGTTCTTC. This translates into CASSPGSGVANEQFF.

The rearrangement links TRBV12-3 or TRBV12-4 to TRBJ1-5, with D possibly matching TRBD1 (6 bases). The V gene lost 0 bases and the J gene lost 6 bases, with 15 bases spanning the gap. The CDR3 totals 16 residues. The CDR3 spells CASSLATGGRVQPQHF. The CDR3 bases are TGTGCCAGCAGTTTAGCTACGGGGGGGCGGGTTCAGCCCCAGCATTTT.

The chain carries TRBV29-1 and TRBJ1-1, with D unclear. Germline V CDR1 and CDR2: SQVTM, ANQGSEA. This CDR3 comprises 11 residues. Between the trimmed V and J ends, which lost 3 bases and 1 base, there was a span of 3 bases. Here the CDR3 DNA reads TGCAGCGTTGAGCGGAACACTGAAGCTTTCTTT. Its translation is CSVERNTEAFF.

This clonotype was detected a few times. This chain connects TRBV6-2 or TRBV6-3 to TRBJ2-7; D perhaps matches TRBD2 (5 bases). From germline, CDR1 is MNHEY and CDR2 SVGEGT. V was cut by 4 bases and J by 3 bases, with 22 bases left in between. CDR3 length equals 17 residues. The CDR3 is CASSFRTGIPVLYEQYF. CDR3 in DNA: TGTGCCAGCAGTTTTCGAACCGGGATCCCGGTACTCTACGAGCAGTACTTC.

Only a few counts were recorded for this clonotype. Compared with germline, one end of the junction differs, possibly owing to a read error. The chain joins TRBV6-5 to TRBJ2-1; weak D call: TRBD2 (6 bases). Germline loops: CDR1 MNHEY, CDR2 SVGAGI. The CDR3 contains 18 residues. The CDR3 sequence: CANSYGAHSGSSYNEQFF. For the CDR3, the DNA is TGTGCCAACAGTTACGGGGCCCATAGCGGCAGCTCCTACAATGAGCAGTTCTTC.

V and J are TRBV20-1 and TRBJ2-6; the match to TRBD1 covers 8 bases. The CDR3 spans 15 residues. The trim removed 3 bases at V and 0 bases at J, leaving 1 base unmatched. Germline CDR1 and CDR2: DFQATT and SNEGSKA (reference sequence). CDR3 loop: CSARDRDSGANVLTF. In DNA form, the CDR3 reads TGCAGTGCTAGGGACAGGGACTCTGGGGCCAACGTCCTGACTTTC.

This chain joins TRBV20-1 and TRBJ2-5; 7 bases match TRBD2. The CDR3 is 16 amino acids. Looked up from germline, CDR1 is DFQATT and CDR2 is SNEGSKA (reference sequence). V shed 6 bases and J 5 bases; nucleotides not matched to a gene: 18. CDR3 bases: TGCAGTGCCCCGCCCGTTGCGGGAGAAATTCGGGAGACCCAGTACTTC. Protein sequence: CSAPPVAGEIRETQYF.

In its sample, this clonotype was seen a few times. The rearrangement joins TRBV20-1 to TRBJ2-5; D gene uncertain. The CDR3 spans 11 residues. In germline, CDR1 is DFQATT, CDR2 SNEGSKA (reference sequence). CDR3 nucleotides: TGCAGCGAGAGTTCGGGCGAGACCCAGTACTTC. This codes for CSESSGETQYF.

This clonotype was counted many times. The chain combines TRBV18 with TRBJ1-1; possibly TRBD1 for D (6 bases). Germline V lookup: CDR1 KGHSH, CDR2 LQKENI. V lost 4 bases and J lost 0, with 15 bases in between. CDR3 length equals 16 residues. Here the CDR3 DNA reads TGTGCCAGCTCACTAGGGACACCGGAACTGAACACTGAAGCTTTCTTT. Translating gives CASSLGTPELNTEAFF.

This clonotype was detected only once. The chain recombines TRBV2 with TRBJ1-5, with unresolved D. Germline CDR1 and CDR2: SNHLY and FYNNEI. The V end lost 7 bases, the J end lost 1 base, and 8 bases lay between the germline ends. This CDR3 spans 13 amino acids. The CDR3 sequence: CASNSGSNQPQHF. CDR3 sequence (DNA): TGTGCCAGCAACAGTGGCAGCAATCAGCCCCAGCATTTT. The full variable domain, rest sourced from reference TRBV2 and TRBJ1-5, is EPEVTQTPSHQVTQMGQEVILRCVPISNHLYFYWYRQILGQKVEFLVSFYNNEISEKSEIFDDQFSVERPDGSNFTLKIRSTKLEDSAMYFCASNSGSNQPQHFGDGTRLSIL.

This clonotype was observed a handful of times. This chain links TRBV20-1 with TRBJ1-5; D is undetermined. V was shortened by 3 bases and J by 6 bases, with 15 bases between the two germline ends. The germline CDR1 and CDR2 sequences are DFQATT and SNEGSKA (reference sequence). This CDR3 region has 14 residues. CDR3 sequence reads: CSASAAVGSQPQHF. The CDR3 DNA reads TGCAGTGCTAGTGCGGCGGTGGGCAGTCAGCCCCAGCATTTT.

This clonotype has just a few counts. The V gene is TRBV28, the J gene TRBJ2-2; D may be TRBD1 (5 bases). Trimming stripped 2 bases from V and 1 base from J, with 14 bases between. Germline-derived CDR1 and CDR2 are MDHEN and SYDVKM. The CDR3 loop spans 17 amino acids. The CDR3 nucleotides read TGTGCCAGCAGTTTACGGTGGGCGACAGAGAACACCGGGGAGCTGTTTTTT. This translates into CASSLRWATENTGELFF. The full variable domain, rest sourced from reference TRBV28 and TRBJ2-2, is DVKVTQSSRYLVKRTGEKVFLECVQDMDHENMFWYRQDPGLGLRLIYFSYDVKMKEKGDIPEGYSVSREKKERFSLILESASTNQTSMYLCASSLRWATENTGELFFGEGSRLTVL.

This clonotype appeared a few times. The V and J genes are TRBV21-1 and TRBJ2-2; the D call TRBD1 from the table was never checked on the DNA. TRBV21-1 is deemed a pseudogene. The CDR3 has 13 amino acids. The CDR3 region has the DNA TGTGCCAGGGGACACGCGAACACCGGGGAGCTGTTTTTT. Its translation is CARGHANTGELFF.

The V call is TRBV6-2 or TRBV6-3, the J call TRBJ1-1; D unresolved. Germline CDR1 is MNHEY and CDR2 is SVGEGT. Trimming cost V 6 bases and J 4 bases, with 12 bases left between them. This CDR3 has 13 amino acids. CDR3 in DNA: TGTGCCAGCAGACTCACAGAGATCACTGAAGCTTTCTTT. As protein: CASRLTEITEAFF.

V is TRBV6-4 and J is TRBJ2-2; no firm D call. Between the trimmed V and J ends, which lost 4 bases and 5 bases, there was a span of 8 bases. CDR3 length equals 13 residues. Germline CDR1 reads MRHNA; CDR2 reads SNTAGT. In DNA, the CDR3 is TGTGCCAGCAGTGTTGACCAGACCGGGGAGCTGTTTTTT. This gives the protein CASSVDQTGELFF.

V is TRBV4-3 and J is TRBJ2-5, with D perhaps matching TRBD1 (6 bases). The J call may be mistaken, given a closer DNA end match to TRBJ2-1. Germline-derived CDR1 and CDR2 are LGHNA and YSLEER. The CDR3 length is 13 residues. CDR3 nucleotide sequence: TGCGCCAGCAGCCCGGGACACAACAATGAGCAGTTCTTC. This translates into CASSPGHNNEQFF.

This chain's CDR3 is CASSVGGEENQPQHF. For the CDR3, the DNA is TGTGCCAGCAGCGTAGGTGGAGAGGAGAATCAGCCCCAGCATTTT. The genes are TRBV9 and TRBJ1-5; D call uncertain. Germline assignment: CDR1 SGDLS and CDR2 YYNGEE. CDR3 size: 15 residues. Trimming shortened V by 0 bases and J by 4 bases, and 11 bases separated the two germline ends.

This chain joins TRBV12-3 or TRBV12-4 and TRBJ2-7; the D gene is possibly TRBD1 (6 bases). Trimming shortened V by 6 bases and J by 5 bases, and 14 bases separated the two germline ends. CDR3 length: 13 amino acids. The CDR3 nucleotides read TGTGCCAGCAGACTGGGACATCTCGACGAGCAGTACTTC. As protein: CASRLGHLDEQYF.

This clonotype appeared a few times. The chain employs TRBV9 and TRBJ2-2; unclear D gene. The V and J ends lost 4 bases and 3 bases respectively, with 16 bases between them. Per the germline V gene, CDR1 is SGDLS and CDR2 is YYNGEE. The CDR3 spans 16 residues. In DNA, the CDR3 is TGTGCCAGCAGCCCCAACGCCCAATTCTACACCGGGGAGCTGTTTTTT. It encodes CASSPNAQFYTGELFF.

This clonotype came up a few times. Written as DNA, the CDR3 is TGTGCCAGCAGTCCCACCAGCGGGGACCGCTACGAGCAGTACTTC. Protein: CASSPTSGDRYEQYF. V gene TRBV6-2 or TRBV6-3 combines with J gene TRBJ2-5; the match to TRBD2 covers 7 bases. TRBJ2-7 matches the DNA end more closely, so the J call is doubtful. Germline V gene lookup returns CDR1 MNHEY and CDR2 SVGEGT. The CDR3 runs to 15 residues.